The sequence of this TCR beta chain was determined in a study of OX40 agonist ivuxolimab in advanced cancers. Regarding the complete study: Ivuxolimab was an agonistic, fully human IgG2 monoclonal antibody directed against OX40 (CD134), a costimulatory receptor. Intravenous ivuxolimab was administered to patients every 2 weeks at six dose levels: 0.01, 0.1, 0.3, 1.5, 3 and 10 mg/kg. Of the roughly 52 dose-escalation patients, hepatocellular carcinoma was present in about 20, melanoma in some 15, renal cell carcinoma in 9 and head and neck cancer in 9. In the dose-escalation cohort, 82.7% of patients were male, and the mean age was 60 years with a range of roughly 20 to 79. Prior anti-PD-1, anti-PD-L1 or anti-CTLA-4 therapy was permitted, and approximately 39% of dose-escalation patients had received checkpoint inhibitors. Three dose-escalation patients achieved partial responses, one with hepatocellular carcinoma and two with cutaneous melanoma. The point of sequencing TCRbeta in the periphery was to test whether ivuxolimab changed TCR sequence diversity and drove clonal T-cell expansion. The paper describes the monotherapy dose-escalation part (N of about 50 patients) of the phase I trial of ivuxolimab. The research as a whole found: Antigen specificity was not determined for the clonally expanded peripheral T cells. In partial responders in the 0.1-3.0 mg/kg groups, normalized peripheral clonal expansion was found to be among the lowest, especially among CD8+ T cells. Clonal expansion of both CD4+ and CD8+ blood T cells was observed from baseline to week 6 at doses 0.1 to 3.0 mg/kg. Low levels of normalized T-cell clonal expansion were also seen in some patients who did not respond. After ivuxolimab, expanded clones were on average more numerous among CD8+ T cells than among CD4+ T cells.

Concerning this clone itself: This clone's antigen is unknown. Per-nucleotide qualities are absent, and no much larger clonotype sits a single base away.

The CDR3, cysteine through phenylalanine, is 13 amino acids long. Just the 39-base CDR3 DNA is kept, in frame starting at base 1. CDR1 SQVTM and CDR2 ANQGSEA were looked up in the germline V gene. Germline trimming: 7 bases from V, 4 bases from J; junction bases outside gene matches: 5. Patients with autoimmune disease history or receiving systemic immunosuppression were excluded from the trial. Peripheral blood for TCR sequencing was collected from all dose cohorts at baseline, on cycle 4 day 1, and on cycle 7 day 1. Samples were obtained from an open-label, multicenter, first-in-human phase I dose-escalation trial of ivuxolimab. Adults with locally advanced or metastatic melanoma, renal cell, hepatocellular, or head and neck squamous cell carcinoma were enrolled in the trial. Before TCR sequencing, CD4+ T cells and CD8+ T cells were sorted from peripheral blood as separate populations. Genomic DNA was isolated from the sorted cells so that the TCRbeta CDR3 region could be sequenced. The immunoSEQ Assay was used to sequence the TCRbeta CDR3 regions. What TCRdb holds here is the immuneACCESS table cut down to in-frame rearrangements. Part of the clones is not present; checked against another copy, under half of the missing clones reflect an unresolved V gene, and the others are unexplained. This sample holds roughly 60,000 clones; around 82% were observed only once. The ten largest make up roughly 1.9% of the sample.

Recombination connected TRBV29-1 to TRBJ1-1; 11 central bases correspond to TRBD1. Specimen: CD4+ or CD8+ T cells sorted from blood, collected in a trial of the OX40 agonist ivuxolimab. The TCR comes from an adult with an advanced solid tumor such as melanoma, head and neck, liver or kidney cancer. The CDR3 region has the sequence CSAPGQGVTEAFF. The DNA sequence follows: TGCAGCGCACCGGGACAGGGGGTCACTGAAGCTTTCTTT. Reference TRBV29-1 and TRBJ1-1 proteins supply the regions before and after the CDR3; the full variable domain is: SAVISQKPSRDICQRGTSLTIQCQVDSQVTMMFWYRQQPGQSLTLIATANQGSEATYESGFVIDKFPISRPNLTFSTLTVSNMSPEDSSIYLCSAPGQGVTEAFFGQGTRLTVV.